This T cell receptor beta chain comes out of a study of blood T cells in healthy people across ages. Overall study findings and caveats: A greater number of naive CD4+ cells and higher diversity distinguished long-lived donors from aged donors.

Comments on this clonotype: Antigen: not known.

Germline lookup yields CDR1 LGHNA and CDR2 YSLEER. V was shortened by 0 bases and J by 8 bases, with 16 bases between the two germline ends. The CDR3 covers 15 residues. PBMCs numbering at least 6.5 million were isolated per sample. The second PCR ran roughly 7 to 11 cycles with a sample-barcoded 5' primer and J-beta primers. Via MiXCR, TCRdb re-called the 5' RACE reads, giving one row per CDR3 protein. Of some 730,000 distinct CDR3 sequences in the sample, about a fifth were seen once. The sequencing input was blood. The clonotype comes from a man aged 70 or older in good health. The V and J genes are TRBV4-3 and TRBJ1-2; D might be TRBD1 (6 bases). DNA of the CDR3: TGCGCCAGCAGCCAAGAAAGGTCTACGACAGGAGGCTACACCTTC. This sequence encodes CASSQERSTTGGYTF.